This T cell receptor beta chain was obtained from a study of regulatory T cells in long-lasting Graves disease. General observations from the study: The study found lower TCR diversity in persistent Graves' patients than in newly diagnosed ones. Persistent patients shared more public clonotypes (around 3,000) than new patients (about 1,000).

As to time point: newly diagnosed GD, antithyroid drugs for less than 3 months. There was RNA extracted from PBMCs, and the TCR library was made from it. Approximately 9.6 milliliters of peripheral blood were drawn into EDTA tubes. This clonotype was counted at least ten times. Its target is unknown. Arm-PCR of CDR3 regions and iRepertoire HTBI primers were the basis on which TCR beta libraries were built. Using its own MiXCR run on the multiplex PCR reads, TCRdb lists one record per CDR3 protein. The sample holds hundreds of thousands of distinct CDR3 sequences; roughly 13% are singletons and the top ten take about 10%. This sample was also put to use in a study of T cells in Graves' hyperthyroidism and ophthalmopathy. As reported in that work: A first-round RT-PCR of the TCR CDR3 used the HTBI primer set.

This clonotype originated in a man aged 25 to 40 with Graves disease. The specimen comprised peripheral blood mononuclear cells (PBMCs), sampled at new diagnosis, from a patient treated with antithyroid drugs.

The CDR3 coding sequence is TGTGCCAGCAGTTTATCAGGGGTTGGAAACACCATATATTTT. Amino acid sequence: CASSLSGVGNTIYF. The rearrangement links TRBV12-3 or TRBV12-4 to TRBJ1-3; D possibly corresponds to TRBD1 (6 bases). This CDR3 spans 14 amino acids. V lost 2 bases, J lost 3 bases, and 8 bases lay in between.